This is a list of T cell receptor beta chains from one sample in a study of cytomegalovirus exposure and HLA in healthy donors. Profiling relied on immunoSEQ multiplex PCR, and the TCRdb table lists in-frame clones only, not all of them. The sample includes 93,000 or so clones, just under 85% of them seen just once. The sequencing sample was made of PBMCs. These receptor sequences come from a woman between 18 and 29 years old in good health and CMV-seropositive. Both conserved end residues are part of each CDR3. D genes are given only for firm matches. Not all rows give a size; the values are once, few, many and, for expanded clones, a class.

j_call cdr3_length clone_size d_call v_call cdr3_nt cdr3_aa
TRBJ2-1 17 NA NA TRBV7-8 TGTGCCAGCATCATAGGGGGGGCAGGGTCCTCCTACAATGAGCAGTTCTTC CASIIGGAGSSYNEQFF
TRBJ2-2 15 NA TRBD1 TRBV5-1 TGCGCCAGCAGCTTGTTGACAGGGGGCACCGGGGAGCTGTTTTTT CASSLLTGGTGELFF
TRBJ1-6 14 NA NA TRBV10-2 TGCGCCAGCAGTGAGTCTGGAGATAATTCACCCCTCCACTTT CASSESGDNSPLHF
TRBJ2-5 16 once NA TRBV4-1 TGCGCCAGCAGCCAACCTGGACTGAAGTCACAAGAGACCCAGTACTTC CASSQPGLKSQETQYF
TRBJ1-2 15 NA NA TRBV19 TGTGCCAGTAGTCCCAGGGACACCTGGAACTATGGCTACACCTTC CASSPRDTWNYGYTF
TRBJ2-3 15 NA NA TRBV5-1 TGCGCCAGCAGCTTCGGACAGACTAGCACAGATACGCAGTATTTT CASSFGQTSTDTQYF
TRBJ2-7 15 NA NA TRBV4-1 TGCGCCAGCAGCCATATACTAGATTCCTCCTACGAGCAGTACTTC CASSHILDSSYEQYF
TRBJ2-2 13 NA NA TRBV25-1 TGTGCCAGCAGTGAAACGGACACCGGGGAGCTGTTTTTT CASSETDTGELFF
TRBJ1-1 16 few NA TRBV5-6 TGTGCCAGCAGCTTCTTTCAGGGGCTGGGTATTCGGGAAGCTTTCTTT CASSFFQGLGIREAFF
TRBJ1-2 12 once NA TRBV7-9 TGTGCCAGCAGCTTCGGAGGTCATGGCTACACCTTC CASSFGGHGYTF
TRBJ1-2 15 few NA TRBV7-2 TGTGCCAGCACCCCGGATGGCAGGTCTAACTATGGCTACACCTTC CASTPDGRSNYGYTF
TRBJ1-5 14 few NA TRBV28 TGTGCCAGCCGTCCTTGGGGAGGGGTTCAGCCCCAGCATTTT CASRPWGGVQPQHF
TRBJ1-2 13 NA NA TRBV28 TGTGCCAGCAGCAGAACAGAGCTCTATGGCTACACCTTC CASSRTELYGYTF
TRBJ2-1 13 NA NA TRBV28 TGTGCCAGCAGTTTCCCAGGGGCGAATGAGCAGTTCTTC CASSFPGANEQFF